This T cell receptor (beta chain) was identified in a study of T cell responses to AZD1222 COVID-19 vaccine (dated by TCRdb to the early 2020s). Some background on the complete study: AZD1222 recipients whose second dose came at about 4 weeks and those whose second dose came at about 12 weeks were combined into one group, since spike-specific TCR depth and breadth did not differ between the two schedules. TCR sequencing covered more than 230 trial participants: 207 given two doses of AZD1222 and approximately 25 given two doses of MenACWY control vaccine. Trial participants were enrolled into age subgroups of 18-55, 56-69 and 70-plus years, which contained roughly 150, 30 and 60 TCR-sequenced participants, respectively.

The intended sense of this specimen's time point label: baseline before first vaccination. Samples from vaccinated people were obtained from the UK trials COV001 and COV002, which included a single-blind randomized controlled phase 2/3 trial of AZD1222 (ChAdOx1 nCoV-19) in healthy adults. For TCRbeta chain sequencing, PBMC samples from trial participants were taken at day 0 and at day 28 after the second dose. The CDR3 regions of human TCRbeta chains were analyzed by immunosequencing. Per the authors' processing: Repertoire TCRs were checked for matches against a reference library of SARS-CoV-2-specific TCRs that had been generated using the MIRA antigen-specificity platform. Breadth was defined as the fraction of unique TCRs that were SARS-CoV-2-associated, and depth was defined as the fraction of total T cells that were SARS-CoV-2-associated. Using the MIRA data, each spike-specific TCR was assigned both to the spike region to which the TCR was reactive and to a CD4 or CD8 class. Log10-transformed breadth and depth values were compared by one-way ANOVA with Sidak's multiple comparisons tests. TCRdb retrieved this table from immuneACCESS and kept in-frame rearrangements only. Not all clones are present; in checked studies, unresolved V genes account for under half, and no reason is known for the remainder. From that table come the V and J calls and clone size; the DNA was used to work out D and trimming. This sample comprises approximately 140,000 clones, about 95% of them detected only once. 0.95% to 1.5% of the sample is taken by the ten largest.

Including the terminal cysteine and phenylalanine, the CDR3 comprises 14 residues. Only the CDR3 part of the read is kept: 42 bases, read in frame from the first base. From the germline V gene (reference sequence), CDR1 is LGHDT and CDR2 is YNNKEL. V loses 4 bases, J loses 9 bases, and the germline ends lie 16 bases apart. On this clone: It has no known antigen specificity. Per-nucleotide qualities are absent, and no much larger clonotype sits a single base away.

Summary of the overall study and its limitations: The 56-69-year group was small, and its depth increase did not reach significance, likely because of low power. Participants were mostly white British and included more females than males, and it was suggested by the authors that clonal diversity may have been underestimated. CD4 TCRs associated with the vaccine covered the entire spike protein, and the dominant responses were in regions 160-218 and 743-854. After two AZD1222 doses, spike-specific TCR breadth and depth were significantly higher than at day 0 and than in MenACWY recipients. Because no day 14 peak-response samples were available, repertoires were characterized only after the peak T cell response. Epitopes outside the regions mutated in the B.1.351 and B.1.1.7 variants were reportedly recognized by nearly half of the unique spike-specific TCRs. Conclusions about previously exposed vaccinees are limited because only a handful of AZD1222 recipients were SARS-CoV-2 seropositive at baseline.

This TCR was sampled from an adult in good health. The sample here was peripheral blood, taken on day 0 of AZD1222 vaccination. The rearranged segments are TRBV3-1 (or the pseudogene TRBV3-2) and TRBJ2-1, with the D segment identity uncertain. Here the CDR3 is given as CASSPSMRLSEQFF. At the DNA level, the sequence is TGTGCCAGCAGCCCATCGATGAGGTTGAGTGAGCAGTTCTTC.